Described below is a single TCR beta chain sequence and its context. The antigen is not known. The data originate from a study of shared clonotypes between healthy human individuals. Repertoires were generated with immunoSEQ multiplex PCR, while TCRdb's copy carries only in-frame clones and drops some. The table has some 1.1 million clones, 60% to 85% seen once. Investigators divided CD4+ cells into CD45RA+ naive and CD45RA-negative memory subsets. Findings of the study overall: Sharing across four donors was highest in naive CD4 (around 5%) and lowest in memory CD8 (roughly 0.4%). Few donors limited the genetic and exposure-history diversity represented.

The CDR3 sequence is 17 residues long. The V end was cut by 3 bases, the J end by 4 bases, with 16 bases between. Germline V gene data show CDR1 as LNHDA and CDR2 as SQIVND (reference sequence). This TCR derives from a man aged 18-30 years in good health. Some clones in this sample may be carry-over from other donors' samples. This chain joins TRBV19 and TRBJ1-6; D may be TRBD1 (5 bases). Sequenced input: memory CD4+ T cells from PBMCs. Specified subset: CD45RA-negative fraction. The CDR3 region is CASSIPGTGRYNSPLHF. CDR3 sequence (DNA): TGTGCCAGTAGTATTCCCGGGACCGGACGGTATAATTCACCCCTCCACTTT.